This TCR beta chain was captured in a study of shared clonotypes between healthy human individuals. Background on the study: The study enrolled a couple of women and a few men aged 18 to 49.

This CDR3 is built from 12 residues. In germline, CDR1 is SEHNR, CDR2 FQNEAQ (reference sequence). V lost 2 bases and J lost 1, with 2 bases in between. Clones were read by immunoSEQ multiplex PCR, and TCRdb kept only the in-frame ones, dropping some. This sample has 650,000 to 750,000 clones; 60% to 80% occur once, and the top ten carry about 2%. Regarding the study as a whole: Sampling covered nothing but blood. Tissue TCR repertoires likely differ from those found in blood. About 5% was the fraction of naive CD4 clonotypes found shared across four donors.

Details on this clone: Antigen specificity is unknown. This may be a read error: a much more frequent sequence differs by one nucleotide.

Both subsets, CD45RA+ naive and CD45RA-negative memory, were split from the CD4+ cells. The J gene is TRBJ1-1, the V gene TRBV7-9, with D unresolved. The sequence derives from a woman aged 25 to 39 in good health. What was sequenced was memory CD4+ T cells sorted from blood. The subset here: CD45RA-negative fraction. The CDR3 sequence is CASSLTNTEAFF. The DNA for the CDR3 is TGTGCCAGCAGCTTAACGAACACTGAAGCTTTCTTT.